The 5 T cell receptor beta chains below all came from one sample that was sequenced in a study of PD-1 blockade in mismatch repair-deficient tumors. TCRdb keeps only in-frame clones here, not all; method: immunoSEQ multiplex PCR. The sample carries approximately 63,000 clones, about 91% recorded once. The sequencing here drew on peripheral blood, taken 52 weeks after starting pembrolizumab. These receptors all come from an adult with mismatch repair-deficient cancer.

The V and J genes are TRBV5-8 and TRBJ2-5; possible D gene TRBD1, 6 bases. The CDR3 covers 14 residues. The germline CDR1 and CDR2 sequences are SGHTS and YDEGEE. Deletions cut 4 bases from V and 0 bases from J, with 10 bases between. The DNA for the CDR3 is TGTGCCAGCAGCAGACAGGAGTACCAAGAGACCCAGTACTTC. Amino acids: CASSRQEYQETQYF.

The rearrangement uses TRBV10-2 and TRBJ1-5; D is unclear. V dropped 3 bases and J dropped 4 bases, with 13 bases sitting between them. CDR1 is WSHSY, CDR2 SAAADI, per germline. This CDR3 is built from 15 residues. The CDR3 DNA sequence: TGCGCCAGCAGTGAAGTAGGGAGGTCAAATCAGCCCCAGCATTTT. Residues: CASSEVGRSNQPQHF.

V gene TRBV7-9 combines with J gene TRBJ2-5; D gene uncertain. The CDR3 is made up of 14 amino acids. Trimming stripped 2 bases from V and 1 base from J, with 8 bases between. The V gene's germline CDR1 is SEHNR and CDR2 FQNEAQ (reference sequence). This CDR3 reads CASSLTVSQETQYF. The CDR3 coding sequence is TGTGCCAGCAGCTTAACAGTCTCCCAAGAGACCCAGTACTTC.

The chain employs TRBV19 and TRBJ2-3; tentatively, D is TRBD2 (5 bases). Per the germline V gene, CDR1 is LNHDA and CDR2 is SQIVND (reference sequence). Trimming stripped 1 base from V and 6 bases from J, with 17 bases between. This CDR3 has 16 residues. The CDR3 region has the DNA TGTGCCAGTAGTATAGGTGGACCTAGCTTTGGGGATACGCAGTATTTT. This translates into CASSIGGPSFGDTQYF.

The chain couples TRBV27 to TRBJ2-2; D is unclear. Trimming left V 3 bases short and J 4 bases short, with 6 bases between. The CDR3 extends over 13 amino acids. Germline assignment: CDR1 MNHEY and CDR2 SMNVEV (reference sequence). This CDR3 reads CASSLASTGELFF. The CDR3 bases are TGTGCCAGCAGTTTGGCTAGCACCGGGGAGCTGTTTTTT.